This T cell receptor beta chain was sequenced during a study of PD-1 blockade in classical Hodgkin lymphoma. The wider study: The patients were dosed with nivolumab 3 mg/kg, infused intravenously every 2 weeks. Study-wide findings and caveats: Complete responders matched newly diagnosed patients in baseline diversity. Compared with baseline, CD4+ but not CD8+ TCR diversity had risen significantly by C4D1. Causes of the repertoire differences remain undefined, possibly disease activity or prior therapy.

The length of the CDR3 is 11 residues. V was cut by 10 bases and J by 4 bases, with 10 bases left in between. The germline V gene encodes CDR1 LNHDA and CDR2 SQIVND (reference sequence). Sequenced by immunoSEQ multiplex PCR; TCRdb stores in-frame clones only, minus some. The table has approximately 25,000 clones, approximately 70% seen once. A note on this clone: Its matching antigen is unknown.

Every one of the patients relapsed after autologous stem cell transplantation (brentuximab vedotin exposure was variable). The TCR comes from a human donor with classical Hodgkin lymphoma. The chain carries TRBV19 and TRBJ1-1; no clear D gene. The source material was peripheral blood mononuclear cells (PBMCs), sampled at baseline. Written as DNA, the CDR3 is TGTGCCATCCGGGTGGGCACTGAAGCTTTCTTT. The encoded protein is CAIRVGTEAFF.